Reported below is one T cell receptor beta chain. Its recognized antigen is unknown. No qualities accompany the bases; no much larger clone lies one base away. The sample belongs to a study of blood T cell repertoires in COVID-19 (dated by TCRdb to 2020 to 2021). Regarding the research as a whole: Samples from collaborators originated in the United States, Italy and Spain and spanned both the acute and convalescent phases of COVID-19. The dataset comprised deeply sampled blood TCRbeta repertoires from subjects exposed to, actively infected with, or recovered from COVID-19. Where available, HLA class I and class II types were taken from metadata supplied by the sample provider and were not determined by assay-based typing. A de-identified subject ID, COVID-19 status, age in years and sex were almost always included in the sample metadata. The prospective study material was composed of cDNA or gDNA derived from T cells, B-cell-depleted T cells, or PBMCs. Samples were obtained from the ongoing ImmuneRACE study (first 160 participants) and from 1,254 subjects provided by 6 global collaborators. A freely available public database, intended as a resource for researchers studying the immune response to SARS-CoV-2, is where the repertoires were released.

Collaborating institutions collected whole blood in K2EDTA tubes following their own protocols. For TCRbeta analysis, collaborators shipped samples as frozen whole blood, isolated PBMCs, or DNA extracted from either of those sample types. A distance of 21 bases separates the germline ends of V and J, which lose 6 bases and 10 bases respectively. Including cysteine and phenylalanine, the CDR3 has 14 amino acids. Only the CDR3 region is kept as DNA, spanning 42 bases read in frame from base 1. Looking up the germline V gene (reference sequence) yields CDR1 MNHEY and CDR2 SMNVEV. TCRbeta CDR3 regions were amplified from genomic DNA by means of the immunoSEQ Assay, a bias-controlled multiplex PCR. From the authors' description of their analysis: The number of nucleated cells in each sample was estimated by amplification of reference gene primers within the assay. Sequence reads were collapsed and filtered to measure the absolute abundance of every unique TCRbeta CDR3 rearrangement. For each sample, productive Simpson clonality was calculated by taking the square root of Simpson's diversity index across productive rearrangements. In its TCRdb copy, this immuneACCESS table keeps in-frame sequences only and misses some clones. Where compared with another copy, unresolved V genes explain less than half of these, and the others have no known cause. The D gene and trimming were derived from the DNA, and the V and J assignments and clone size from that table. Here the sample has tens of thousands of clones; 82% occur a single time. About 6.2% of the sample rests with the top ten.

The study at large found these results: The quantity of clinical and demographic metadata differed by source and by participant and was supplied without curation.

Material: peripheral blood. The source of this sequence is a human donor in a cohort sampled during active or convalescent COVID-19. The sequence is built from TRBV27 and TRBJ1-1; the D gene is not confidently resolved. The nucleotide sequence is TGTGCCAGCAGAGCCCTGGGAGGGCCGGATGCAGCTTTCTTT. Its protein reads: CASRALGGPDAAFF.